A single sample is the source of the 31 T cell receptor beta chains below, sequenced in a study of control samples from healthy donors and cancer patients. The protocol was immunoSEQ multiplex PCR, while the TCRdb copy is restricted to in-frame clones and leaves out a portion. The sample shows approximately 94,000 clones, more than 85% of them seen only once. Sequenced input: blood. Receptors were obtained from a woman aged 25 to 39 in good health.

This chain connects TRBV7-9 to TRBJ2-1; TRBD2 agrees at 10 bases. V was pared by 5 bases and J by 4 bases, with 2 bases of the junction left unmatched. Germline CDR1 and CDR2: SEHNR and FQNEAQ (reference sequence). CDR3 length equals 14 residues. This CDR3 reads CASSRTSGYNEQFF. The DNA of the CDR3 is TGTGCCAGCAGCCGGACTAGCGGTTACAATGAGCAGTTCTTC.

V and J are TRBV5-6 and TRBJ1-4, with a possible D match to TRBD1 (5 bases). The CDR3 sequence is 15 residues long. Trimming took off 4 bases at V and 3 bases at J, with 13 bases between the two ends. Germline lookup yields CDR1 SGHDT and CDR2 YYEEEE. The chain's CDR3 is CASSPTGGANEKLFF. CDR3 bases: TGTGCCAGCAGCCCGACTGGGGGGGCTAATGAAAAACTGTTTTTT.

This chain connects TRBV16 to TRBJ2-2; either TRBD1 or TRBD2 may fit D (5 bases each). Trimming left V 2 bases short and J 6 bases short, with 16 bases between. The CDR3 totals 16 residues. The germline V gene has CDR1 KGHSY and CDR2 FQNENV. The CDR3 region has the DNA TGTGCCAGCAGCCAAGTGGGACCTGGAATGGCCGGGGAGCTGTTTTTT. It encodes CASSQVGPGMAGELFF.

The genes are TRBV7-2 and TRBJ1-6, with D unresolved. The V end was cut by 4 bases, the J end by 9 bases, with 16 bases between. Per the germline V gene, CDR1 is SGHTA and CDR2 is FQGNSA. CDR3 length: 15 residues. CDR3 loop: CASSSAALESSPLHF. CDR3 DNA sequence: TGTGCCAGCAGCTCCGCCGCGTTGGAAAGTTCACCCCTCCACTTT.

J is TRBJ2-7 and V is TRBV2, with 11 bases fitting TRBD2. Trimming cost V 5 bases and J 2 bases; bases outside gene matches: 11. The CDR3 spans 17 residues. From germline, CDR1 is SNHLY and CDR2 FYNNEI. The CDR3 DNA follows: TGTGCCAGCAGTTATCAGTGGACTAGCGGGTTTACCTACGAGCAGTACTTC. Amino acid sequence: CASSYQWTSGFTYEQYF.

The chain employs TRBV7-6 and TRBJ2-7, with D perhaps matching TRBD1 (5 bases). V was clipped by 2 bases and J by 1 base, with 21 bases between them. This CDR3 is built from 18 residues. The V gene's germline CDR1 is SGHVS and CDR2 FNYEAQ. The CDR3 here is CASSLSREMRVGSYEQYF. For the CDR3, the DNA is TGTGCCAGCAGCTTATCCAGGGAAATGCGTGTGGGGTCCTACGAGCAGTACTTC.

CDR3 DNA sequence: TGTGCCAGCTCACCGCAGGGAACAAACTATGGCTACACCTTC. Encoded protein: CASSPQGTNYGYTF. The rearrangement joins TRBV18 to TRBJ1-2, with D perhaps TRBD1 (5 bases). V lost 3 bases to trimming and J lost 2 bases, with 10 bases between them. Per germline, CDR1 KGHSH and CDR2 LQKENI. The CDR3 is 14 residues long.

V usage is TRBV19 and J usage is TRBJ2-7; D may match TRBD1 or TRBD2 (5 bases each). The ends were cut back, 6 bases at V and 2 bases at J, with 14 bases in the middle. The CDR3 is 14 residues long. Germline loops: CDR1 LNHDA, CDR2 SQIVND (reference sequence). CDR3 loop: CASRRALGAYEQYF. CDR3 in DNA: TGTGCCAGTAGGCGGGCTCTGGGGGCCTACGAGCAGTACTTC.

The genes are TRBV19 and TRBJ2-7; 10 bases agree with TRBD1. With 5 bases clipped from V and 9 bases from J, the junction kept 10 bases outside the gene matches. From germline, CDR1 is LNHDA and CDR2 SQIVND (reference sequence). CDR3 length: 14 residues. The CDR3 loop is CASSRPGTGVAQYF. The DNA for the CDR3 is TGTGCCAGTAGTCGTCCGGGGACAGGGGTTGCGCAGTACTTC.

J is TRBJ2-3 and V is TRBV28; unclear D gene. From germline, CDR1 is MDHEN and CDR2 SYDVKM. V was cut by 3 bases and J by 0 bases, with 10 bases left in between. The CDR3 consists of 15 residues. The CDR3 region is CASSFGQPSTDTQYF. The CDR3 bases are TGTGCCAGCAGTTTCGGCCAACCTAGCACAGATACGCAGTATTTT.

The rearrangement links TRBV5-1 to TRBJ2-5, with a possible D match to TRBD2 (6 bases). Between the trimmed V and J ends, which lost 2 bases and 1 base, there was a span of 9 bases. Germline CDR1 reads SGHRS; CDR2 reads YFSETQ. The CDR3 is 14 amino acids. The CDR3 nucleotides are TGCGCCAGCAGCTTCGGGAGTCTCCAAGAGACCCAGTACTTC. It codes for CASSFGSLQETQYF. Combining the CDR3 with reference TRBV5-1 and TRBJ2-5 gives the whole variable domain KAGVTQTPRYLIKTRGQQVTLSCSPISGHRSVSWYQQTPGQGLQFLFEYFSETQRNKGNFPGRFSGRQFSNSRSEMNVSTLELGDSALYLCASSFGSLQETQYFGPGTRLLVL.

The CDR3 reads CASSRTGGADTQYF. The CDR3 region has the DNA TGTGCCAGCAGCCGGACAGGGGGCGCAGATACGCAGTATTTT. The genes are TRBV7-9 and TRBJ2-3, with 11 bases matching TRBD1. Trimming took 5 bases from V and 4 from J; bases not matched to a gene: 2. Germline CDR1 is SEHNR and CDR2 is FQNEAQ (reference sequence). This CDR3 has 14 amino acids.

The count of this clone is one. V gene TRBV28 combines with J gene TRBJ2-1; 9 positions agree with TRBD2. J lost 5 bases, V lost 2 bases, and 4 bases had no gene match. Germline-derived CDR1 and CDR2 are MDHEN and SYDVKM. This CDR3 has 15 residues. The CDR3 nucleotides are TGTGCCAGCAGTTTAGGGGGACTAGCCGACAATGAGCAGTTCTTC. This sequence encodes CASSLGGLADNEQFF.

This chain links TRBV6-5 with TRBJ1-2; the match to TRBD1 covers 9 bases. Per germline, CDR1 MNHEY and CDR2 SVGAGI. The CDR3 spans 14 residues. The junction had 3 bases not matched to a gene; V was cut back by 7 bases and J by 0 bases. The CDR3, as DNA: TGTGCCAGCACGCGGACAGGGGCTAACTATGGCTACACCTTC. Protein product: CASTRTGANYGYTF.

The CDR3 here is CASSLGTSGNQPQHF. The CDR3 nucleotides read TGTGCCAGCAGTTTAGGGACTTCTGGCAATCAGCCCCAGCATTTT. This rearrangement joins TRBV28 to TRBJ1-5; a weak D match, TRBD1 (5 bases). This CDR3 region has 15 residues. Per the germline V gene, CDR1 is MDHEN and CDR2 is SYDVKM. Trimming removed 2 bases from V and 2 bases from J, with 10 bases in between.

This rearrangement joins TRBV30 to TRBJ1-6; D is perhaps TRBD1 (5 bases). Trimming removed 5 bases from V and 2 bases from J, with 7 bases in between. This CDR3 contains 13 residues. Germline loops: CDR1 GTSNPN, CDR2 SVGIG (reference sequence). The CDR3 DNA is TGTGCCTGGTCAGGGACCTATAATTCACCCCTCCACTTT. Its translation: CAWSGTYNSPLHF.

The rearrangement uses TRBV19 and TRBJ1-6, with no clear D. CDR3 size: 14 residues. Germline-derived CDR1 and CDR2 are LNHDA and SQIVND (reference sequence). V was pared by 3 bases and J by 5 bases, with 8 bases between. In DNA, the CDR3 is TGTGCCAGTAGTATGGGTCGTAATAATTCACCCCTCCACTTT. Translated: CASSMGRNNSPLHF.

This sequence joins TRBV30 and TRBJ1-1; 11 nucleotides line up with TRBD1. The CDR3 contains 15 residues. The germline V gene encodes CDR1 GTSNPN and CDR2 SVGIG (reference sequence). The trim removed 2 bases at V and 3 bases at J, leaving 5 bases unmatched. The CDR3 loop reads CAWSIPGQGDTEAFF. CDR3 sequence (DNA): TGTGCCTGGAGTATCCCGGGACAGGGGGACACTGAAGCTTTCTTT.

The chain couples TRBV4-2 to TRBJ2-1; 11 nucleotides align to TRBD2. CDR3 size: 16 residues. Germline V CDR1 and CDR2: LGHNA, YNFKEQ. J gave up 6 bases and V 5 bases, and 9 bases lay outside the gene matches. DNA for the CDR3: TGTGCCAGCAGCTTGCGACTAGCGGGATTAGGCAATGAGCAGTTCTTC. It is translated as CASSLRLAGLGNEQFF.

Here the CDR3 DNA reads TGCGCCAGCAGCGCGCGGACAGGGACTCACACAGATACGCAGTATTTT. It is translated as CASSARTGTHTDTQYF. J is TRBJ2-3 and V is TRBV5-1, with TRBD1 matching over 8 bases. CDR3 length equals 16 residues. Trimming took 4 bases from V and 2 from J; bases not matched to a gene: 9. The V gene's germline CDR1 is SGHRS and CDR2 YFSETQ.

This clone came up once. V gene TRBV9 combines with J gene TRBJ2-3; a possible D gene is TRBD2 (5 bases). This CDR3 comprises 14 residues. CDR1 is SGDLS, CDR2 YYNGEE, per germline. V was pared by 0 bases and J by 5 bases, with 10 bases between. CDR3 sequence (DNA): TGTGCCAGCAGCGTAGTCGGGAATGGAGATACGCAGTATTTT. It is translated as CASSVVGNGDTQYF.

V gene TRBV15 combines with J gene TRBJ2-1; D unresolved. The germline gives CDR1 LNHNV, CDR2 YYDKDF (reference sequence). V shed 0 bases and J shed 9 bases, with 15 bases lying between them. The CDR3 sequence is 15 residues long. Written as DNA, the CDR3 is TGTGCCACCAGCAGAGAACACATCAAGACGGGTGAGCAGTTCTTC. Translation gives CATSREHIKTGEQFF.

The V gene is TRBV19, the J gene TRBJ2-1; D gene ambiguous. Trimming took off 5 bases at V and 4 bases at J, with 3 bases between the two ends. The CDR3 is 11 residues long. Germline V gene sequence: CDR1 LNHDA, CDR2 SQIVND (reference sequence). For the CDR3, the DNA is TGTGCCAGTAGTGTTTACAATGAGCAGTTCTTC. It specifies CASSVYNEQFF.

The chain has TRBV9 and TRBJ1-5; D uncertain. Deletions cut 0 bases from V and 2 bases from J, with 12 bases between. The germline gives CDR1 SGDLS, CDR2 YYNGEE. The CDR3 sequence is 16 residues long. The CDR3 region is CASSVGADGGNQPQHF. The CDR3, as DNA: TGTGCCAGCAGCGTAGGGGCAGATGGAGGCAATCAGCCCCAGCATTTT.

The chain uses TRBV5-1 and TRBJ2-7; D is perhaps TRBD2 (7 bases). This CDR3 contains 15 residues. Germline CDR1 reads SGHRS; CDR2 reads YFSETQ. Trimming cost V 0 bases and J 2 bases, with 12 bases left between them. The CDR3 DNA reads as TGCGCCAGCAGCTTGGTTCAGGGGACTACCTACGAGCAGTACTTC. It codes for CASSLVQGTTYEQYF.

The chain employs TRBV6-5 and TRBJ2-2, with TRBD2 matching 8 bases. Germline CDR1 reads MNHEY; CDR2 reads SVGAGI. The CDR3 length is 16 residues. V lost 2 bases, J lost 6 bases, and 8 bases stayed unmatched. CDR3 sequence: CASSYLGRAGAGELFF. CDR3 DNA: TGTGCCAGCAGTTACCTCGGGCGAGCGGGAGCCGGGGAGCTGTTTTTT.

The rearrangement links TRBV30 to TRBJ1-1, with TRBD1 matching over 9 bases. CDR1 is GTSNPN and CDR2 is SVGIG in the germline V gene (reference sequence). The CDR3 spans 13 residues. Trimming at V came to 0 bases and at J to 4 bases, leaving 0 bases not matched to a gene. CDR3 sequence reads: CAWSVTGGTEAFF. CDR3 bases: TGTGCCTGGAGTGTGACAGGGGGCACTGAAGCTTTCTTT. Looking up the rest from reference TRBV30 and TRBJ1-1 gives the full variable domain: SQTIHQWPATLVQPVGSPLSLECTVEGTSNPNLYWYRQAAGRGLQLLFYSVGIGQISSEVPQNLSASRPQDRQFILSSKKLLLSDSGFYLCAWSVTGGTEAFFGQGTRLTVV.

This clone has a single count. V and J are TRBV9 and TRBJ2-3; D possibly corresponds to TRBD2 (6 bases). This CDR3 spans 14 amino acids. The V end was cut by 0 bases, the J end by 4 bases, with 9 bases between. CDR1 is SGDLS and CDR2 is YYNGEE in the germline V gene. The CDR3 sequence is CASSVAGVSDTQYF. DNA of the CDR3: TGTGCCAGCAGCGTAGCGGGAGTATCAGATACGCAGTATTTT.

Note on this clone: This same CDR3 is encoded by further DNA sequences in the sample. J is TRBJ1-1 and V is TRBV4-1, with 9 bases matching TRBD1. The CDR3 extends over 15 amino acids. The J segment lost 1 base and the V segment lost 4 bases, leaving 4 bases of the junction unmatched. Germline assignment: CDR1 MGHRA and CDR2 YSYEKL. This CDR3 reads CASSPGQGPNTEAFF. The CDR3 DNA sequence: TGCGCCAGCAGCCCGGGACAGGGACCGAACACTGAAGCTTTCTTT.

This chain links TRBV19 with TRBJ1-2, with D tentatively TRBD1 (6 bases). CDR3 size: 14 residues. Per the germline V gene, CDR1 is LNHDA and CDR2 is SQIVND (reference sequence). V lost 5 bases and J lost 8, with 18 bases in between. The CDR3 here is CASSANVGGGGYTF. The CDR3 nucleotides read TGTGCCAGTAGTGCCAATGTCGGGGGCGGCGGCTACACCTTC. Combining the CDR3 with reference TRBV19 and TRBJ1-2 gives the whole variable domain DGGITQSPKYLFRKEGQNVTLSCEQNLNHDAMYWYRQDPGQGLRLIYYSQIVNDFQKGDIAEGYSVSREKKESFPLTVTSAQKNPTAFYLCASSANVGGGGYTFGSGTRLTVV.

In its sample, this clone was seen once. The rearrangement uses TRBV5-1 and TRBJ1-5; D is unclear. The germline gives CDR1 SGHRS, CDR2 YFSETQ. V dropped 0 bases and J dropped 2 bases, with 9 bases sitting between them. The CDR3 extends over 15 amino acids. The CDR3, as DNA: TGCGCCAGCAGCTTGGGTCCCGGCGGCAATCAGCCCCAGCATTTT. Translated, it gives CASSLGPGGNQPQHF.